One and the same sample provided the 11 T cell receptor beta chains below, sequenced in a study of CD8+ T cells in alopecia areata. Treatment in this sample: oral pan-JAK inhibitor, 5-10 mg twice daily. As the sequencing template, cDNA was produced by extracting RNA and reverse transcribing it. The protocol was immunoSEQ multiplex PCR, while the TCRdb copy is restricted to in-frame clones and leaves out a portion. The sample has about 160,000 clones, around 71% seen once. This sample comprised CD4+ T cells sorted from blood, obtained at week 4, from a patient treated with tofacitinib. These receptors were collected from a human donor with alopecia areata.

The chain recombines TRBV10-3 with TRBJ2-2; D not certain. V dropped 0 bases and J dropped 1 base, with 3 bases sitting between them. CDR1 and CDR2 (germline): ENHRY, SYGVKD. The CDR3 covers 14 residues. This CDR3 reads CAISESMNTGELFF. CDR3 in DNA: TGTGCCATCAGTGAGTCTATGAACACCGGGGAGCTGTTTTTT.

The rearrangement links TRBV18 to TRBJ2-7, with 7 positions matching TRBD2. Trimming cost V 0 bases and J 3 bases; bases outside gene matches: 8. The CDR3 runs 16 residues. Germline-derived CDR1 and CDR2 are KGHSH and LQKENI. The CDR3 bases are TGTGCCAGCTCACCACCGGGGGGGGGAATCGTCTACGAGCAGTACTTC. This gives the protein CASSPPGGGIVYEQYF.

The V gene is TRBV29-1, the J gene TRBJ1-2; D ambiguous. CDR3 length: 12 residues. The V and J ends lost 4 bases and 2 bases respectively, with 8 bases between them. Per germline, CDR1 SQVTM and CDR2 ANQGSEA. This CDR3 is CSVVWANYGYTF. CDR3 DNA: TGCAGCGTTGTTTGGGCAAACTATGGCTACACCTTC.

This clone occurred a few times. The rearrangement uses TRBV6-5 and TRBJ1-4; D remains unclear. Deletions cut 0 bases from V and 5 bases from J, with 10 bases between. Germline values: CDR1 MNHEY, CDR2 SVGAGI. The CDR3 length is 15 residues. CDR3 sequence: CASSYSGVANEKLFF. In nucleotides, the CDR3 is TGTGCCAGCAGTTACTCCGGGGTTGCCAATGAAAAACTGTTTTTT.

The rearrangement joins TRBV29-1 to TRBJ1-5; no definite D call. The germline gives CDR1 SQVTM, CDR2 ANQGSEA. V was pared by 5 bases and J by 0 bases, with 8 bases between. The CDR3 totals 13 residues. The CDR3 DNA follows: TGCAGCGTTCGAAGGTCTAGCAATCAGCCCCAGCATTTT. Encoded protein: CSVRRSSNQPQHF.

The V and J genes are TRBV15 and TRBJ2-5; D is unresolved. Trimming left V 0 bases short and J 5 bases short, with 7 bases between. Germline V gene lookup returns CDR1 LNHNV and CDR2 YYDKDF (reference sequence). The CDR3 covers 13 residues. CDR3 bases: TGTGCCACCAGCAGAGATCGGCTGGAGACCCAGTACTTC. As protein: CATSRDRLETQYF.

The rearrangement links TRBV30 to TRBJ1-2; D might be TRBD1 (6 bases). Trimming cost V 3 bases and J 7 bases, with 15 bases left between them. CDR1 is GTSNPN, CDR2 SVGIG, per germline (reference sequence). CDR3 length: 13 amino acids. CDR3 amino acids: CAWSPEQGAGYTF. For the CDR3, the DNA is TGTGCCTGGAGCCCCGAACAGGGTGCTGGCTACACCTTC.

The chain recombines TRBV11-2 with TRBJ2-5; possibly TRBD1 for D (6 bases). Trimming shortened V by 3 bases and J by 5 bases, and 16 bases separated the two germline ends. Germline V gene data show CDR1 as SGHAT and CDR2 as FQNNGV. This CDR3 contains 15 residues. CDR3 coding DNA: TGTGCCAGCAGCTTGGGCAGGGGTGTCGGTGAGACCCAGTACTTC. This sequence encodes CASSLGRGVGETQYF.

V usage is TRBV5-4 and J usage is TRBJ1-1; D is uncertain. Germline CDR1 is SGHNT and CDR2 is YYREEE (reference sequence). The germline V and J ends were trimmed by 4 bases and 4 bases, with 8 bases remaining between them. The CDR3 totals 12 residues. The CDR3 sequence: CASSPGGTEAFF. The DNA for the CDR3 is TGTGCCAGCAGCCCCGGAGGCACTGAAGCTTTCTTT.

This chain connects TRBV29-1 to TRBJ2-1; D is uncertain. Looked up from germline, CDR1 is SQVTM and CDR2 is ANQGSEA. This CDR3 contains 18 residues. With 1 base removed from V and 0 bases from J, the gap between germline ends came to 19 bases. The CDR3, as DNA: TGCAGCGTTGAAGGCCGTCGATACCAAGAAGACTCCTACAATGAGCAGTTCTTC. The encoded protein is CSVEGRRYQEDSYNEQFF.

The rearrangement links TRBV30 to TRBJ1-2; the match to TRBD1 covers 7 bases. Per the germline V gene, CDR1 is GTSNPN and CDR2 is SVGIG (reference sequence). Germline trimming cut 0 bases from V and 4 bases from J; bases unmatched to any gene: 8. CDR3 length: 15 residues. The CDR3 loop is CAWSVMAGGSYGYTF. The CDR3 bases are TGTGCCTGGAGTGTAATGGCAGGGGGGTCCTATGGCTACACCTTC.